This passage covers 25 T cell receptor beta chains from one sample sequenced in a study of PD-1 blockade in classical Hodgkin lymphoma. Brentuximab vedotin exposure varied, and every patient relapsed after autologous stem cell transplantation. Measured with immunoSEQ multiplex PCR; TCRdb has only the in-frame clones, and not every one. The data contain around 100,000 clones, roughly 90% of them seen just once; the ten biggest clones take up about 7.1%. The sample in question was peripheral blood mononuclear cells (PBMCs), obtained before the second cycle of nivolumab. Source of these receptors: a human donor with classical Hodgkin lymphoma.

The chain recombines TRBV29-1 with TRBJ1-4, with TRBD1 identical over 10 bases. The CDR3 has 17 residues. Trimming at V came to 4 bases and at J to 6 bases, leaving 14 bases not matched to a gene. CDR1 is SQVTM and CDR2 is ANQGSEA in the germline V gene. CDR3 in amino acids: CSVGGGQGQIGDEKLFF. In DNA form, the CDR3 reads TGCAGCGTTGGAGGGGGACAGGGGCAGATTGGCGATGAAAAACTGTTTTTT.

The chain carries TRBV7-9 and TRBJ2-1; D unclear. This CDR3 contains 11 residues. V was trimmed by 2 bases and J by 7 bases, leaving 3 bases between them. Germline values: CDR1 SEHNR, CDR2 FQNEAQ (reference sequence). The CDR3 DNA reads as TGTGCCAGCAGCTTAAGGAATGAGCAGTTCTTC. Its translation: CASSLRNEQFF.

The chain couples TRBV5-6 to TRBJ1-5; D might be TRBD1 (5 bases). V shed 0 bases and J shed 3 bases, with 13 bases lying between them. Germline V gene lookup returns CDR1 SGHDT and CDR2 YYEEEE. The CDR3 totals 16 residues. CDR3 DNA: TGTGCCAGCAGCTTGGTCTTTGGGGGAAACAATCAGCCCCAGCATTTT. It translates to CASSLVFGGNNQPQHF.

The chain has TRBV7-7 and TRBJ2-2; tentative D call: TRBD1 (6 bases). Germline CDR1 SSHAT, CDR2 FNYEAQ (reference sequence). V gave up 6 bases and J gave up 5 bases, with 13 bases separating them. This CDR3 is 14 amino acids long. The DNA for the CDR3 is TGTGCCAGCAGGGCGGCAGGGGATACCGGGGAGCTGTTTTTT. Amino acids: CASRAAGDTGELFF.

In DNA form, the CDR3 reads TGTGCCAGCTCACCATCCGGGACAGATAATTTAATCGATCAGCCCCAGCATTTT. Its protein is CASSPSGTDNLIDQPQHF. V and J are TRBV18 and TRBJ1-5, with 7 bases aligning to TRBD1. CDR3 length: 18 amino acids. Per the germline V gene, CDR1 is KGHSH and CDR2 is LQKENI. V lost 2 bases to trimming and J lost 5 bases; unmatched junction nucleotides: 15.

This clone was counted only a few times. V is TRBV4-1 and J is TRBJ1-4; D remains unclear. The V gene's germline CDR1 is MGHRA and CDR2 YSYEKL. Trimming took 0 bases from V and 14 from J, leaving 13 bases between them. This CDR3 comprises 13 residues. DNA of the CDR3: TGCGCCAGCAGCCAAGATCTAGACTATAGGCTGTTTTTT. Amino acids: CASSQDLDYRLFF.

The V gene is TRBV7-9, the J gene TRBJ1-3, with 9 bases matching TRBD1. V lost 5 bases, J lost 4 bases, and 6 bases stayed unmatched. The CDR3 length is 15 residues. Germline assignment: CDR1 SEHNR and CDR2 FQNEAQ (reference sequence). The CDR3 sequence: CASSPGTGTGNTIYF. For the CDR3, the DNA is TGTGCCAGCAGCCCCGGGACAGGGACCGGAAACACCATATATTTT.

This sequence joins TRBV5-6 and TRBJ1-6, with 8 bases identical to TRBD1. Looked up from germline, CDR1 is SGHDT and CDR2 is YYEEEE. The CDR3 loop spans 16 amino acids. Unmatched junction bases numbered 9, after V lost 0 bases and J lost 10 bases. CDR3 loop: CASSLVAGGPGSPLHF. The CDR3 coding sequence is TGTGCCAGCAGCTTGGTCGCAGGGGGCCCTGGATCACCCCTCCACTTT.

A word on this clone: This same CDR3 is encoded by further DNA sequences in the sample. The genes are TRBV6-5 and TRBJ2-7, with D unresolved. Germline CDR1 MNHEY, CDR2 SVGAGI. The CDR3 runs to 13 residues. V lost 0 bases and J lost 4, with 7 bases in between. As DNA, the CDR3 is TGTGCCAGCAGTTACTCGGCTGGATACGAGCAGTACTTC. It yields the protein CASSYSAGYEQYF.

The chain is built from TRBV19 and TRBJ2-5, with TRBD1 matching 8 bases. The CDR3 totals 15 residues. Germline V lookup: CDR1 LNHDA, CDR2 SQIVND (reference sequence). The trim removed 5 bases at V and 10 bases at J, leaving 15 bases unmatched. The CDR3 reads CASSPLTGGFGHQYF. CDR3 nucleotides: TGTGCCAGTAGTCCCTTAACAGGGGGGTTCGGCCACCAGTACTTC.

The V call is TRBV5-1, the J call TRBJ2-7, with unresolved D. CDR3 length: 15 residues. V shed 4 bases and J shed 1 base, with 15 bases lying between them. Germline V lookup: CDR1 SGHRS, CDR2 YFSETQ. The CDR3 reads CASSPRGPPSYEQYF. As DNA, the CDR3 is TGCGCCAGCAGCCCCAGAGGTCCCCCGTCCTACGAGCAGTACTTC.

The chain employs TRBV7-3 and TRBJ2-3; 9 positions agree with TRBD2. The germline gives CDR1 SGHTA, CDR2 FQGTGA. CDR3 length: 19 amino acids. With V trimmed by 0 bases and J by 5 bases, 15 bases remained unmatched. The CDR3 region has the DNA TGTGCCAGCAGCTTAACCCTATATCTGCGGGGGGGCTTTATAGATACGCAGTATTTT. Its translation: CASSLTLYLRGGFIDTQYF. Filled out from reference TRBV7-3 and TRBJ2-3, the complete variable domain reads GAGVSQTPSNKVTEKGKYVELRCDPISGHTALYWYRQSLGQGPEFLIYFQGTGAADDSGLPNDRFFAVRPEGSVSTLKIQRTERGDSAVYLCASSLTLYLRGGFIDTQYFGPGTRLTVL.

This clone was seen only once. The CDR3 nucleotides read TGTGCCAGCAGCCCCCGGGACAGGGGAGGACTTTTCTTT. This codes for CASSPRDRGGLFF. This rearrangement joins TRBV11-2 to TRBJ1-1; 10 nucleotides align to TRBD1. CDR1 SGHAT and CDR2 FQNNGV come from the germline V gene. CDR3 length: 13 amino acids. The V segment lost 5 bases and the J segment 13 bases; nucleotides outside the gene matches: 10.

The V call is TRBV18, the J call TRBJ2-1, with D tentatively TRBD1 (6 bases). V was cut by 4 bases and J by 6 bases, with 16 bases left in between. Germline V lookup: CDR1 KGHSH, CDR2 LQKENI. This CDR3 has 15 amino acids. CDR3: CASSLTGPALNEQFF. CDR3 coding DNA: TGTGCCAGCTCACTAACAGGGCCGGCTCTCAATGAGCAGTTCTTC.

The CDR3 is CASSSVVSGGFENIQYF. CDR3 coding DNA: TGTGCCAGTAGTAGTGTAGTTAGCGGGGGGTTTGAAAACATTCAGTACTTC. J is TRBJ2-4 and V is TRBV19; 10 positions agree with TRBD2. V dropped 4 bases and J dropped 5; count of bases not matched to a gene: 11. Germline assignment: CDR1 LNHDA and CDR2 SQIVND (reference sequence). CDR3 length equals 17 residues.

The gene calls are TRBV19 and TRBJ1-1; a weak D match, TRBD1 (5 bases). Germline-derived CDR1 and CDR2 are LNHDA and SQIVND (reference sequence). This CDR3 has 14 residues. V was cut by 5 bases and J by 1 base, with 11 bases left in between. The CDR3 is CASSPGPTNTEAFF. The CDR3 DNA reads as TGTGCCAGTAGTCCGGGACCGACGAACACTGAAGCTTTCTTT.

V gene TRBV19 combines with J gene TRBJ1-4; a possible D gene is TRBD1 (5 bases). CDR1 and CDR2 from the germline V gene are LNHDA and SQIVND (reference sequence). The CDR3 loop spans 15 amino acids. V was pared by 3 bases and J by 7 bases, with 15 bases between. In DNA, the CDR3 is TGTGCCAGTAGTATGGGGACCCTTGAGCCTGAAAAACTGTTTTTT. Translated: CASSMGTLEPEKLFF.

The chain has TRBV6-6 and TRBJ1-6, with no clear D. The CDR3 is 15 amino acids. Germline assignment: CDR1 MNHNY and CDR2 SVGAGI (reference sequence). Trimming removed 2 bases from V and 3 bases from J, with 8 bases in between. The CDR3 region has the DNA TGTGCCAGCAGTTACGGCGGAGGCTATAATTCACCCCTCCACTTT. Translation gives CASSYGGGYNSPLHF.

V usage is TRBV6-5 and J usage is TRBJ2-7; the match to TRBD2 covers 9 bases. V lost 4 bases to trimming and J lost 6 bases; unmatched junction nucleotides: 10. The CDR3 length is 15 residues. Germline CDR1 reads MNHEY; CDR2 reads SVGAGI. In nucleotides, the CDR3 is TGTGCCAGCAGTTTCCTGCTAGCGGGGATGGGCGAGCAGTACTTC. It specifies CASSFLLAGMGEQYF.

The J gene is TRBJ2-7, the V gene TRBV2, with 9 nucleotides matching TRBD1. Germline CDR1 SNHLY, CDR2 FYNNEI. V lost 8 bases, J lost 5 bases, and 10 bases stayed unmatched. This CDR3 has 14 amino acids. In DNA form, the CDR3 reads TGTGCCAGCGCCCGGGACAGGGTTCTTCACGAGCAGTACTTC. This gives the protein CASARDRVLHEQYF.

The J gene is TRBJ2-1, the V gene TRBV5-6; D unresolved. Looked up from germline, CDR1 is SGHDT and CDR2 is YYEEEE. The length of the CDR3 is 15 residues. V was trimmed by 0 bases and J by 0 bases, leaving 7 bases between them. The CDR3 sequence is CASSLDVSSYNEQFF. The DNA for the CDR3 is TGTGCCAGCAGCTTGGACGTATCCTCCTACAATGAGCAGTTCTTC.

The chain combines TRBV19 with TRBJ1-4; a weak D match, TRBD1 (6 bases). Between the trimmed V and J ends, which lost 7 bases and 6 bases, there was a span of 12 bases. The CDR3 is made up of 13 amino acids. The germline CDR1 and CDR2 sequences are LNHDA and SQIVND (reference sequence). The CDR3 coding sequence is TGTGCCAGTATCGGACAGCGGCATGAAAAACTGTTTTTT. This encodes CASIGQRHEKLFF.

The chain is built from TRBV11-2 and TRBJ2-7, with D perhaps TRBD2 (5 bases). Germline loops: CDR1 SGHAT, CDR2 FQNNGV. Trimming took off 5 bases at V and 2 bases at J, with 19 bases between the two ends. This CDR3 is built from 16 residues. CDR3 sequence reads: CASSLGSNSRAYEQYF. The CDR3 DNA reads TGTGCCAGCAGCCTGGGGTCCAATTCGAGGGCCTACGAGCAGTACTTC.

This clone turned up a few times. The rearrangement uses TRBV6-1 and TRBJ1-2; D is ambiguous. The ends were cut back, 6 bases at V and 4 bases at J, with 12 bases in the middle. Germline V gene data show CDR1 as MNHNS and CDR2 as SASEGT. CDR3 length: 13 residues. The CDR3 DNA sequence: TGTGCCAGCAGGGACCGTCGGGCCTATGGCTACACCTTC. It encodes CASRDRRAYGYTF.

The rearrangement uses TRBV7-9 and TRBJ1-2; D gene ambiguous. CDR1 and CDR2 from the germline V gene are SEHNR and FQNEAQ (reference sequence). Between the trimmed V and J ends, which lost 4 bases and 4 bases, there was a span of 16 bases. The CDR3 runs 15 residues. This CDR3 reads CASSSDPRSPYGYTF. In DNA, the CDR3 is TGTGCCAGCAGCTCAGACCCTAGGAGTCCCTATGGCTACACCTTC.